These 30 T cell receptor beta chains were all obtained from the same sample, sequenced in a study of blood T cell repertoires in COVID-19. Produced via immunoSEQ multiplex PCR; TCRdb's table is partial and in-frame only. The table has approximately 350,000 clones, roughly 90% seen once. Sequencing input: peripheral blood. Receptors were obtained from a man aged 40-50 years with acute or convalescent COVID-19.

The chain is built from TRBV20-1 and TRBJ2-7, with D maybe TRBD1 (7 bases). The CDR3 is 12 residues long. V dropped 3 bases and J dropped 4 bases, with 10 bases sitting between them. The germline CDR1 and CDR2 sequences are DFQATT and SNEGSKA (reference sequence). The CDR3: CSASAGGYEQYF. The DNA of the CDR3 is TGCAGTGCTAGTGCAGGGGGGTACGAGCAGTACTTC.

V gene TRBV11-2 combines with J gene TRBJ2-5; D perhaps matches TRBD2 (6 bases). V gave up 3 bases and J gave up 4 bases, with 15 bases separating them. The CDR3 is 15 residues long. Germline CDR1 and CDR2: SGHAT and FQNNGV. The CDR3 reads CASSLGSGVLETQYF. CDR3 bases: TGTGCCAGCAGCTTGGGGTCGGGGGTCTTAGAGACCCAGTACTTC.

The chain carries TRBV7-2 and TRBJ1-1; D might be TRBD1 (6 bases). V gave up 0 bases and J gave up 5 bases, with 10 bases separating them. Germline lookup yields CDR1 SGHTA and CDR2 FQGNSA. The CDR3 has 14 residues. The CDR3 protein is CASSLAQGGTEAFF. CDR3 nucleotides: TGTGCCAGCAGCTTAGCACAGGGAGGGACTGAAGCTTTCTTT.

The rearrangement links TRBV6-5 to TRBJ2-1; D may be TRBD2 (6 bases). Germline V CDR1 and CDR2: MNHEY, SVGAGI. Between the trimmed V and J ends, which lost 6 bases and 6 bases, there was a span of 12 bases. The CDR3 totals 13 residues. The CDR3 region has the DNA TGTGCCAGCAGCCGGGACTGGCCCAATGAGCAGTTCTTC. Its protein is CASSRDWPNEQFF.

The chain couples TRBV6-2 or TRBV6-3 to TRBJ2-3; 8 positions match TRBD2. CDR3 size: 14 residues. Germline trimming cut 4 bases from V and 4 bases from J; bases unmatched to any gene: 4. CDR1 and CDR2 (germline): MNHEY, SVGEGT. Here the CDR3 DNA reads TGTGCCAGCAGTTCTAGCGGGTTGCCAGATACGCAGTATTTT. This translates into CASSSSGLPDTQYF.

CDR3 nucleotides: TGTGCCATTGCCGTGCGACAGGGGAACACCGGGGAGCTGTTTTTT. It specifies CAIAVRQGNTGELFF. V and J are TRBV10-3 and TRBJ2-2; 7 bases align to TRBD1. The CDR3 length is 15 residues. V was pared by 9 bases and J by 1 base, with 8 bases of the junction left unmatched. Germline CDR1 ENHRY, CDR2 SYGVKD.

Details on this clone: Other DNA variants within this sample encode the same CDR3. This chain links TRBV18 with TRBJ1-5; D is perhaps TRBD1 (5 bases). Germline CDR1 reads KGHSH; CDR2 reads LQKENI. Trimming shortened V by 1 base and J by 4 bases, and 5 bases separated the two germline ends. CDR3 length: 13 residues. CDR3 loop: CASSPQGNQPQHF. The CDR3 nucleotides are TGTGCCAGCTCACCACAGGGGAATCAGCCCCAGCATTTT. The variable domain in full, with the rest retrieved from reference TRBV18 and TRBJ1-5, is NAGVMQNPRHLVRRRGQEARLRCSPMKGHSHVYWYRQLPEEGLKFMVYLQKENIIDESGMPKERFSAEFPKEGPSILRIQQVVRGDSAAYFCASSPQGNQPQHFGDGTRLSIL.

The rearrangement uses TRBV28 and TRBJ1-2, with 8 bases fitting TRBD1. The CDR3 is 15 residues long. The ends lost 6 bases at V and 4 bases at J; junction bases unmatched: 10. Germline V gene sequence: CDR1 MDHEN, CDR2 SYDVKM. The CDR3 reads CASSLQGARGYGYTF. The CDR3 coding sequence is TGTGCCAGCAGCCTGCAGGGGGCGCGGGGCTATGGCTACACCTTC.

As for this clone: The sample carries other DNA sequences with the same CDR3. The chain uses TRBV28 and TRBJ2-7, with no clear D. This CDR3 is 12 amino acids long. Per the germline V gene, CDR1 is MDHEN and CDR2 is SYDVKM. Trimming left V 4 bases short and J 4 bases short, with 8 bases between. CDR3 sequence: CASSSGLYEQYF. The CDR3 nucleotides are TGTGCCAGCAGTTCGGGTTTATACGAGCAGTACTTC.

The rearrangement links TRBV6-6 to TRBJ1-1; no clear D gene. Between the trimmed V and J ends, which lost 2 bases and 7 bases, there was a span of 17 bases. The CDR3 length is 15 residues. The germline CDR1 and CDR2 sequences are MNHNY and SVGAGI (reference sequence). The CDR3 loop is CASSYGGEGHLEAFF. The CDR3 nucleotides read TGTGCCAGCAGTTACGGTGGGGAGGGTCACCTTGAAGCTTTCTTT.

The genes are TRBV18 and TRBJ2-7; 10 nucleotides align to TRBD1. This CDR3 has 17 amino acids. Germline trimming cut 3 bases from V and 5 bases from J; bases unmatched to any gene: 13. CDR1 is KGHSH and CDR2 is LQKENI in the germline V gene. Written as DNA, the CDR3 is TGTGCCAGCTCACCCCCGGGACAGGGGATATCGGGAAACGAGCAGTACTTC. It is translated as CASSPPGQGISGNEQYF. Full variable domain (outside the CDR3, taken from reference TRBV18 and TRBJ2-7): NAGVMQNPRHLVRRRGQEARLRCSPMKGHSHVYWYRQLPEEGLKFMVYLQKENIIDESGMPKERFSAEFPKEGPSILRIQQVVRGDSAAYFCASSPPGQGISGNEQYFGPGTRLTVT.

This sequence joins TRBV18 and TRBJ2-2; D is perhaps TRBD2 (5 bases). The CDR3 is made up of 14 amino acids. The germline CDR1 and CDR2 sequences are KGHSH and LQKENI. Between the trimmed V and J ends, which lost 8 bases and 2 bases, there was a span of 12 bases. This CDR3 reads CASRKGENTGELFF. DNA of the CDR3: TGTGCCAGCCGGAAGGGAGAAAACACCGGGGAGCTGTTTTTT.

V gene TRBV5-5 combines with J gene TRBJ2-5; D is perhaps TRBD2 (6 bases). The CDR3 spans 14 residues. Germline V gene lookup returns CDR1 SGHKS and CDR2 YYEKEE (reference sequence). V dropped 0 bases and J dropped 5 bases, with 11 bases sitting between them. In DNA form, the CDR3 reads TGTGCCAGCAGCTTGGAGGCGGGGCGGGAGACCCAGTACTTC. This encodes CASSLEAGRETQYF.

V usage is TRBV5-1 and J usage is TRBJ1-4; 7 bases are shared with TRBD1. The CDR3 has 15 amino acids. With 5 bases clipped from V and 4 bases from J, the junction kept 8 bases outside the gene matches. CDR1 SGHRS and CDR2 YFSETQ come from the germline V gene. CDR3 loop: CASRPTGPYNEKLFF. The CDR3 DNA reads as TGCGCCAGCAGGCCGACAGGGCCCTATAATGAAAAACTGTTTTTT.

J is TRBJ1-5 and V is TRBV6-5; no clear D. The CDR3 loop spans 13 amino acids. Trimming left V 8 bases short and J 0 bases short, with 8 bases between. Germline assignment: CDR1 MNHEY and CDR2 SVGAGI. CDR3 sequence: CASEINSNQPQHF. Here the CDR3 DNA reads TGTGCCAGCGAGATCAATAGCAATCAGCCCCAGCATTTT.

The chain joins TRBV7-8 to TRBJ1-5; D is possibly TRBD1 (6 bases). Deletions cut 0 bases from V and 2 bases from J, with 8 bases between. From germline, CDR1 is SGHVS and CDR2 FQNEAQ. The CDR3 sequence is 15 residues long. The CDR3 spells CASSLAWTGNQPQHF. The CDR3 DNA follows: TGTGCCAGCAGCTTAGCGTGGACAGGCAATCAGCCCCAGCATTTT. Filled out from reference TRBV7-8 and TRBJ1-5, the complete variable domain reads GAGVSQSPRYKVAKRGQDVALRCDPISGHVSLFWYQQALGQGPEFLTYFQNEAQLDKSGLPSDRFFAERPEGSVSTLKIQRTQQEDSAVYLCASSLAWTGNQPQHFGDGTRLSIL.

The rearrangement joins TRBV30 to TRBJ1-1; TRBD1 might be the D (6 bases). The CDR3 covers 15 residues. V lost 3 bases, J lost 5 bases, and 19 bases lay in between. Germline CDR1 GTSNPN, CDR2 SVGIG (reference sequence). CDR3 in DNA: TGTGCCTGGAGCCCAGGGGAAGGGGGTAAGACTGAAGCTTTCTTT. This codes for CAWSPGEGGKTEAFF. The entire variable domain, with the rest obtained from reference TRBV30 and TRBJ1-1, is as follows: SQTIHQWPATLVQPVGSPLSLECTVEGTSNPNLYWYRQAAGRGLQLLFYSVGIGQISSEVPQNLSASRPQDRQFILSSKKLLLSDSGFYLCAWSPGEGGKTEAFFGQGTRLTVV.

This clone was found once. This chain links TRBV4-1 with TRBJ2-7; D might be TRBD1 (5 bases). Deletions cut 1 base from V and 4 bases from J, with 14 bases between. This CDR3 is 15 amino acids long. Germline V gene data show CDR1 as MGHRA and CDR2 as YSYEKL. CDR3 sequence reads: CASSQVWQGLYEQYF. The CDR3 DNA is TGCGCCAGCAGCCAAGTTTGGCAGGGTCTTTACGAGCAGTACTTC.

The chain uses TRBV24-1 and TRBJ2-1; D may be TRBD1 (5 bases). Trimming cost V 7 bases and J 8 bases, with 11 bases left between them. Germline V gene sequence: CDR1 KGHDR, CDR2 SFDVKD. The CDR3 is 12 amino acids. CDR3 sequence (DNA): TGTGCCACCAGGGACACGGTCGATGAGCAGTTCTTC. As protein: CATRDTVDEQFF.

This chain joins TRBV27 and TRBJ2-3, with D possibly matching TRBD2 (6 bases). CDR1 and CDR2 (germline): MNHEY, SMNVEV (reference sequence). V lost 3 bases, J lost 3 bases, and 13 bases lay in between. The CDR3 length is 15 residues. The CDR3 sequence is CASSFPHGGTDTQYF. CDR3 bases: TGTGCCAGCAGTTTCCCCCATGGGGGGACAGATACGCAGTATTTT.

The gene calls are TRBV5-1 and TRBJ2-7; 8 nucleotides agree with TRBD2. With 3 bases clipped from V and 0 bases from J, the junction kept 8 bases outside the gene matches. This CDR3 has 16 amino acids. The V gene's germline CDR1 is SGHRS and CDR2 YFSETQ. CDR3 amino acids: CASSSISGDSSYEQYF. Written as DNA, the CDR3 is TGCGCCAGCAGCTCTATTAGCGGGGATAGCTCCTACGAGCAGTACTTC.

The chain is built from TRBV10-2 and TRBJ2-3; 8 bases match TRBD2. From germline, CDR1 is WSHSY and CDR2 SAAADI. The CDR3 sequence is 21 residues long. Losses at the gene ends were 7 bases for V and 2 bases for J; bases not matched to a gene: 26. Here the CDR3 reads CASKDVIPERGWLFNTDTQYF. The CDR3 coding sequence is TGCGCCAGCAAGGACGTGATCCCGGAGCGGGGGTGGCTTTTTAACACAGATACGCAGTATTTT.

The gene calls are TRBV11-2 and TRBJ1-1; tentative D call: TRBD1 (6 bases). V lost 5 bases to trimming and J lost 2 bases, with 12 bases between them. Germline-derived CDR1 and CDR2 are SGHAT and FQNNGV. The CDR3 covers 14 residues. This CDR3 is CASSRDTINTEAFF. CDR3 DNA: TGTGCCAGCAGCCGGGACACGATAAACACTGAAGCTTTCTTT.

This sequence joins TRBV19 and TRBJ1-3, with 7 bases fitting TRBD1. Per the germline V gene, CDR1 is LNHDA and CDR2 is SQIVND (reference sequence). V gave up 5 bases and J gave up 0 bases; unmatched junction bases: 4. CDR3 size: 15 residues. The CDR3 loop is CASSRQGSSGNTIYF. The CDR3 DNA is TGTGCCAGTAGTCGACAGGGAAGCTCTGGAAACACCATATATTTT. Variable domain in full (rest from reference TRBV19 and TRBJ1-3): DGGITQSPKYLFRKEGQNVTLSCEQNLNHDAMYWYRQDPGQGLRLIYYSQIVNDFQKGDIAEGYSVSREKKESFPLTVTSAQKNPTAFYLCASSRQGSSGNTIYFGEGSWLTVV.

CDR3 in DNA: TGTGCCAGCAGCTTAGAGGGACTGACCAGCACCGGGGAGCTGTTTTTT. It yields the protein CASSLEGLTSTGELFF. This chain joins TRBV7-8 and TRBJ2-2, with D possibly being TRBD2 (6 bases). Germline CDR1 is SGHVS and CDR2 is FQNEAQ. CDR3 size: 16 residues. Trimming cost V 1 base and J 4 bases, with 13 bases left between them. Using reference TRBV7-8 and TRBJ2-2 for the parts outside the CDR3, the full variable domain is GAGVSQSPRYKVAKRGQDVALRCDPISGHVSLFWYQQALGQGPEFLTYFQNEAQLDKSGLPSDRFFAERPEGSVSTLKIQRTQQEDSAVYLCASSLEGLTSTGELFFGEGSRLTVL.

The V and J genes are TRBV5-6 and TRBJ1-1; D is ambiguous. CDR3 length equals 13 residues. Between the trimmed V and J ends, which lost 0 bases and 8 bases, there was a span of 11 bases. Germline loops: CDR1 SGHDT, CDR2 YYEEEE. In DNA, the CDR3 is TGTGCCAGCAGCTTGGCCGGTACCCGAGAAGCTTTCTTT. Amino acid sequence: CASSLAGTREAFF.

This clone was detected only once. The J gene is TRBJ1-6, the V gene TRBV4-3, with 7 positions matching TRBD1. Germline assignment: CDR1 LGHNA and CDR2 YSLEER. V lost 2 bases to trimming and J lost 5 bases; unmatched junction nucleotides: 6. The CDR3 has 16 amino acids. This CDR3 is CASSQLNTGDNSPLHF. The CDR3 DNA follows: TGCGCCAGCAGCCAACTAAATACAGGGGATAATTCACCCCTCCACTTT.

The sample holds one count of this clone. The identical CDR3 is also encoded by other nucleotide sequences in the sample. CDR3 in amino acids: CASSLAGGGDQPQHF. CDR3 in DNA: TGTGCCAGCAGCTTAGCGGGCGGGGGTGATCAGCCCCAGCATTTT. The chain links TRBV7-2 to TRBJ1-5; the D gene is possibly TRBD1 (5 bases). Trimming cost V 0 bases and J 5 bases, with 11 bases left between them. Germline CDR1 and CDR2: SGHTA and FQGNSA. This CDR3 comprises 15 residues. The full variable domain, with the rest looked up from reference TRBV7-2 and TRBJ1-5, is GAGVSQSPSNKVTEKGKDVELRCDPISGHTALYWYRQSLGQGLEFLIYFQGNSAPDKSGLPSDRFSAERTGGSVSTLTIQRTQQEDSAVYLCASSLAGGGDQPQHFGDGTRLSIL.

V and J are TRBV5-1 and TRBJ2-1, with 8 bases that match TRBD2. The CDR3 has 15 residues. Germline trimming cut 1 base from V and 5 bases from J; bases unmatched to any gene: 5. In germline, CDR1 is SGHRS, CDR2 YFSETQ. The CDR3 spells CASSLNGTRHNEQFF. The CDR3 DNA follows: TGCGCCAGCAGCTTGAACGGGACTAGGCACAATGAGCAGTTCTTC. The complete variable domain, with remaining parts taken from reference TRBV5-1 and TRBJ2-1, reads KAGVTQTPRYLIKTRGQQVTLSCSPISGHRSVSWYQQTPGQGLQFLFEYFSETQRNKGNFPGRFSGRQFSNSRSEMNVSTLELGDSALYLCASSLNGTRHNEQFFGPGTRLTVL.

The chain employs TRBV27 and TRBJ2-2; no firm D call. V lost 3 bases and J lost 1, with 3 bases in between. Per germline, CDR1 MNHEY and CDR2 SMNVEV (reference sequence). The CDR3 is 13 amino acids. The CDR3 sequence: CASSFMNTGELFF. The CDR3 bases are TGTGCCAGCAGTTTTATGAACACCGGGGAGCTGTTTTTT.